The 20 T cell receptor beta chains given below trace back to one sample, sequenced in a study of T cell responses to AZD1222 COVID-19 vaccine. Repertoires were generated with immunoSEQ multiplex PCR, while TCRdb's copy carries only in-frame clones and drops some. Among over 150,000 clones listed, roughly 90% were seen once. Sequenced here: peripheral blood, sampled 28 days after the second AZD1222 dose. The receptors here all came from an adult who received the AZD1222 COVID-19 vaccine.

The gene calls are TRBV3-1 (or the pseudogene TRBV3-2) and TRBJ1-1, with D perhaps TRBD1 (5 bases). The CDR3 runs to 14 residues. V lost 5 bases and J lost 3, with 13 bases in between. Looked up from germline, CDR1 is LGHDT and CDR2 is YNNKEL (reference sequence). The CDR3 DNA reads TGTGCCAGCAGCTACGGGGCGGCGGACACTGAAGCTTTCTTT. The encoded protein is CASSYGAADTEAFF.

The chain recombines TRBV28 with TRBJ2-7, with D unclear. The CDR3 is made up of 12 amino acids. In germline, CDR1 is MDHEN, CDR2 SYDVKM. The germline V and J ends were trimmed by 5 bases and 3 bases, with 8 bases remaining between them. The CDR3 DNA reads as TGTGCCAGCAGTAGTCTGGGCTACGAGCAGTACTTC. The encoded protein is CASSSLGYEQYF.

J is TRBJ1-1 and V is TRBV9; D unresolved. V shed 2 bases and J shed 5 bases, with 10 bases lying between them. CDR3 length equals 13 residues. Germline V CDR1 and CDR2: SGDLS, YYNGEE. The CDR3 DNA is TGTGCCAGCAGCGTCGGGAGCGAGACTGAAGCTTTCTTT. This translates into CASSVGSETEAFF.

The genes are TRBV15 and TRBJ2-7, with D perhaps matching TRBD2 (6 bases). Germline CDR1 LNHNV, CDR2 YYDKDF (reference sequence). The CDR3 runs 13 residues. The V and J ends lost 3 bases and 2 bases respectively, with 8 bases between them. CDR3 sequence: CATSRGEAYEQYF. As DNA, the CDR3 is TGTGCCACCAGCAGGGGGGAGGCCTACGAGCAGTACTTC.

This chain joins TRBV4-2 and TRBJ1-3; a weak D match, TRBD1 (5 bases). The CDR3 covers 15 residues. Trimming took 3 bases from V and 1 from J, leaving 10 bases between them. In germline, CDR1 is LGHNA, CDR2 YNFKEQ. The CDR3 is CASSHSGVSGNTIYF. The CDR3 region has the DNA TGTGCCAGCAGCCACTCGGGGGTTTCTGGAAACACCATATATTTT.

The chain employs TRBV10-3 and TRBJ2-1; the match to TRBD1 covers 7 bases. V lost 0 bases to trimming and J lost 7 bases; unmatched junction nucleotides: 9. Germline CDR1 ENHRY, CDR2 SYGVKD. The CDR3 contains 16 residues. CDR3 bases: TGTGCCATCAGTGAGTCGACTGCAGGGGGTGAGAATGAGCAGTTCTTC. As protein: CAISESTAGGENEQFF.

The CDR3 spells CASSIGRDNQPQHF. The CDR3 DNA follows: TGTGCCAGCTCAATCGGCAGGGACAATCAGCCCCAGCATTTT. This chain uses TRBV18 with TRBJ1-5; a possible D gene is TRBD1 (5 bases). V was shortened by 5 bases and J by 3 bases, with 11 bases between the two germline ends. The CDR3 spans 14 residues. Germline CDR1 KGHSH, CDR2 LQKENI.

The V and J genes are TRBV27 and TRBJ1-2; no clear D gene. This CDR3 comprises 13 residues. From germline, CDR1 is MNHEY and CDR2 SMNVEV (reference sequence). V was pared by 5 bases and J by 5 bases, with 12 bases between. CDR3 residues: CASSANFLYGYTF. DNA of the CDR3: TGTGCCAGCAGTGCAAACTTTCTTTATGGCTACACCTTC.

This clone appeared once. V is TRBV6-5 and J is TRBJ2-5; possibly TRBD1 or TRBD2 for D (5 bases each). V lost 5 bases and J lost 4, with 17 bases in between. The CDR3 runs to 15 residues. Germline V gene lookup returns CDR1 MNHEY and CDR2 SVGAGI. This CDR3 reads CASSTGPGGSETQYF. In DNA form, the CDR3 reads TGTGCCAGCAGTACGGGGCCCGGAGGATCAGAGACCCAGTACTTC.

The rearrangement joins TRBV11-2 to TRBJ2-7; TRBD2 aligns across 7 bases. Trimming at V came to 5 bases and at J to 2 bases, leaving 12 bases not matched to a gene. CDR3 length: 16 residues. From germline, CDR1 is SGHAT and CDR2 FQNNGV. The chain's CDR3 is CASSRAHLGGTYEQYF. The CDR3 bases are TGTGCCAGCAGCAGGGCTCATCTGGGGGGGACCTACGAGCAGTACTTC. The complete variable domain, with remaining parts taken from reference TRBV11-2 and TRBJ2-7, reads EAGVAQSPRYKIIEKRQSVAFWCNPISGHATLYWYQQILGQGPKLLIQFQNNGVVDDSQLPKDRFSAERLKGVDSTLKIQPAKLEDSAVYLCASSRAHLGGTYEQYFGPGTRLTVT.

The CDR3 sequence is CASKGGQRNNEKLFF. The CDR3 nucleotides read TGTGCCAGCAAGGGGGGACAGCGAAATAATGAAAAACTGTTTTTT. The V call is TRBV6-1, the J call TRBJ1-4; 7 bases fit TRBD1. Trimming cost V 7 bases and J 4 bases; bases outside gene matches: 9. The CDR3 runs 15 residues. The germline CDR1 and CDR2 sequences are MNHNS and SASEGT.

The chain recombines TRBV6-5 with TRBJ1-5; D gene unclear. Germline-derived CDR1 and CDR2 are MNHEY and SVGAGI. This CDR3 contains 13 residues. Trimming took off 8 bases at V and 0 bases at J, with 8 bases between the two ends. The DNA of the CDR3 is TGTGCCAGCGCAAGGATTAGCAATCAGCCCCAGCATTTT. This sequence encodes CASARISNQPQHF.

V is TRBV2 and J is TRBJ1-3, with D tentatively TRBD1 (5 bases). Germline-derived CDR1 and CDR2 are SNHLY and FYNNEI. V shed 7 bases and J shed 0 bases, with 7 bases lying between them. CDR3 length: 13 residues. The CDR3 region has the DNA TGTGCCAGCAAAGGGGACTCTGGAAACACCATATATTTT. It is translated as CASKGDSGNTIYF.

This chain links TRBV5-4 with TRBJ1-2; D uncertain. The CDR3 runs to 15 residues. Trimming cost V 4 bases and J 0 bases, with 13 bases left between them. Germline V CDR1 and CDR2: SGHNT, YYREEE (reference sequence). CDR3 in amino acids: CASSIIGSANYGYTF. CDR3 DNA: TGTGCCAGCAGCATCATAGGGTCCGCTAACTATGGCTACACCTTC.

The rearrangement uses TRBV5-1 and TRBJ1-5, with D unclear. The CDR3 loop spans 14 amino acids. V was pared by 0 bases and J by 4 bases, with 8 bases between. Germline CDR1 reads SGHRS; CDR2 reads YFSETQ. The CDR3 nucleotides read TGCGCCAGCAGCTTGGAAGGGCTTAATCAGCCCCAGCATTTT. This translates into CASSLEGLNQPQHF. The full variable domain, in which reference TRBV5-1 and TRBJ1-5 provide the parts outside the CDR3, is KAGVTQTPRYLIKTRGQQVTLSCSPISGHRSVSWYQQTPGQGLQFLFEYFSETQRNKGNFPGRFSGRQFSNSRSEMNVSTLELGDSALYLCASSLEGLNQPQHFGDGTRLSIL.

The chain couples TRBV6-5 to TRBJ2-7, with D uncertain. Germline CDR1 is MNHEY and CDR2 is SVGAGI. This CDR3 region has 13 residues. Trimming shortened V by 10 bases and J by 1 base, and 14 bases separated the two germline ends. In nucleotides, the CDR3 is TGTGCCACCTCCAGAGATCGGTCCTACGAGCAGTACTTC. Amino acid sequence: CATSRDRSYEQYF.

The rearrangement uses TRBV7-8 and TRBJ2-5; 9 bases map to TRBD1. The germline CDR1 and CDR2 sequences are SGHVS and FQNEAQ. The V gene end was trimmed by 0 bases and the J gene end by 5 bases; junction bases not matched to a gene: 13. The CDR3 covers 18 residues. The CDR3 loop reads CASSLAAPGTGFPETQYF. Written as DNA, the CDR3 is TGTGCCAGCAGCTTAGCGGCCCCCGGGACAGGGTTTCCCGAGACCCAGTACTTC.

The chain carries TRBV5-1 and TRBJ1-1; D gene uncertain. V gave up 1 base and J gave up 8 bases, with 15 bases separating them. Germline V CDR1 and CDR2: SGHRS, YFSETQ. CDR3 size: 14 residues. The chain's CDR3 is CASSLPGAISEAFF. Written as DNA, the CDR3 is TGCGCCAGCAGCTTGCCCGGCGCGATATCAGAAGCTTTCTTT.

The rearrangement links TRBV2 to TRBJ1-5; 7 bases are a match to TRBD1. The CDR3 runs to 18 residues. The V segment lost 6 bases and the J segment 1 base; nucleotides outside the gene matches: 15. Looked up from germline, CDR1 is SNHLY and CDR2 is FYNNEI. The DNA of the CDR3 is TGTGCCAGCAGCGAACCCCGACAAGTACAGGGGAGCAATCAGCCCCAGCATTTT. It translates to CASSEPRQVQGSNQPQHF.

The chain recombines TRBV6-1 with TRBJ2-1, with 12 nucleotides matching TRBD2. CDR1 MNHNS and CDR2 SASEGT come from the germline V gene. V lost 0 bases and J lost 7; bases outside the gene matches: 4. The CDR3 is made up of 16 amino acids. CDR3 nucleotides: TGTGCCAGCAGTGAAGCACAACTAGCGGGGGGAAATGAGCAGTTCTTC. Amino acids: CASSEAQLAGGNEQFF.